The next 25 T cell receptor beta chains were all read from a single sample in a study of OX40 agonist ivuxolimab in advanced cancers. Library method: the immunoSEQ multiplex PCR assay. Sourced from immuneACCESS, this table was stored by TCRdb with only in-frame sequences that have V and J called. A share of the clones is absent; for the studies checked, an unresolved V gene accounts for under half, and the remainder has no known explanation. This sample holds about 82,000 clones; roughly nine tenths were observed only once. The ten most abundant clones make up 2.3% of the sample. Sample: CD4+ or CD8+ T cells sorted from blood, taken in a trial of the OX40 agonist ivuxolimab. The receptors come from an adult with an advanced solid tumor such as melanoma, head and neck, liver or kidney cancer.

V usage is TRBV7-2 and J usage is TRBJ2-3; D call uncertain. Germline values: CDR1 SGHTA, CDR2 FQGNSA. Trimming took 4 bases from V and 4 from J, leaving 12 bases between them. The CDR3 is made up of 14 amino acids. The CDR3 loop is CASSSDKWADTQYF. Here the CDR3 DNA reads TGTGCCAGCAGCTCCGACAAGTGGGCAGATACGCAGTATTTT.

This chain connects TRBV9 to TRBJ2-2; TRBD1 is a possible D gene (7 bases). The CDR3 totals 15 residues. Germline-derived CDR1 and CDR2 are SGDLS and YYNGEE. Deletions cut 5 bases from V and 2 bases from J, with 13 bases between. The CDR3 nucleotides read TGTGCCAGCAGTACGACAGGGACTAACACCGGGGAGCTGTTTTTT. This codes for CASSTTGTNTGELFF.

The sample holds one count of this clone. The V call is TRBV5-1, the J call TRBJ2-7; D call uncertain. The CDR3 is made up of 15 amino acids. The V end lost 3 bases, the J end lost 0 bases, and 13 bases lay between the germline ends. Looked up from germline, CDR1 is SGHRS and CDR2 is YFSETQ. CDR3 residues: CASSSGTASSYEQYF. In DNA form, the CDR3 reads TGCGCCAGCAGCTCGGGCACAGCTAGCTCCTACGAGCAGTACTTC.

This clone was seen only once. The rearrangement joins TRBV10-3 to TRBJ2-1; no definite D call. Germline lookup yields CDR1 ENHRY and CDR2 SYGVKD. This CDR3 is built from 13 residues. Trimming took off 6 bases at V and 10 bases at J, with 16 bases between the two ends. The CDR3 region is CAIRVGGAGEQFF. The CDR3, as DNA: TGTGCCATCAGGGTGGGCGGCGCAGGAGAGCAGTTCTTC.

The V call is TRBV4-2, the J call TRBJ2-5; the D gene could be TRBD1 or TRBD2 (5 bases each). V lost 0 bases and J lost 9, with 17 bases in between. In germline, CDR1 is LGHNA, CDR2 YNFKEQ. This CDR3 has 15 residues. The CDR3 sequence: CASSQDGIDRDPQYF. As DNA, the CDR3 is TGTGCCAGCAGCCAAGATGGAATCGATCGGGACCCCCAGTACTTC.

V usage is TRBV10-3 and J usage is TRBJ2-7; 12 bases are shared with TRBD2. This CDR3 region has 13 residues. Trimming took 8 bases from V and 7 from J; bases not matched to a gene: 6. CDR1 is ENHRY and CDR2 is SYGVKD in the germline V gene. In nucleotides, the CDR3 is TGTGCCATCGCCCCGACTAGCGGGAGTGAGCAGTACTTC. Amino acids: CAIAPTSGSEQYF.

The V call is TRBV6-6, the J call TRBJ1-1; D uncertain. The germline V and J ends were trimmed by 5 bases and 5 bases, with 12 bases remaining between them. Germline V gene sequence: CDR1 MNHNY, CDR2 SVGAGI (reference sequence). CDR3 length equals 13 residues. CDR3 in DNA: TGTGCCAGCAGTCCCAATATTGGGACTGAAGCTTTCTTT. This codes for CASSPNIGTEAFF.

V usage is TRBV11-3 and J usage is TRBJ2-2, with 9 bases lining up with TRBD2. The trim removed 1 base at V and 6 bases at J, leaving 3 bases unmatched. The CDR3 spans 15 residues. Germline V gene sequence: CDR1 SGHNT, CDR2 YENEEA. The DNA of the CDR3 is TGTGCCAGCAGCTTAGGCGGGAGGGAGGCCGGGGAGCTGTTTTTT. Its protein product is CASSLGGREAGELFF.

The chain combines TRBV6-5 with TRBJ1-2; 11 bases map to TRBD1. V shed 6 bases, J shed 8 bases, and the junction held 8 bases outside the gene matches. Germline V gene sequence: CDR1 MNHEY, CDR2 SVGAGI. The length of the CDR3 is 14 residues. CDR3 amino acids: CASRGQGAARGYTF. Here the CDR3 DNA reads TGTGCCAGCAGAGGACAGGGGGCTGCGAGAGGCTACACCTTC.

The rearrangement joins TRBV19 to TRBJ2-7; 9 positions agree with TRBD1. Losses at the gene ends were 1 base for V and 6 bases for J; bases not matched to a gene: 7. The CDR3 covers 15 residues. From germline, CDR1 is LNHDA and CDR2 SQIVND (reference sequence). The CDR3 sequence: CASSIASGTGSEQYF. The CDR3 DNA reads TGTGCCAGTAGTATAGCTTCCGGGACAGGGAGCGAGCAGTACTTC. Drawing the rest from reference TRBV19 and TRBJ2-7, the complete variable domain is DGGITQSPKYLFRKEGQNVTLSCEQNLNHDAMYWYRQDPGQGLRLIYYSQIVNDFQKGDIAEGYSVSREKKESFPLTVTSAQKNPTAFYLCASSIASGTGSEQYFGPGTRLTVT.

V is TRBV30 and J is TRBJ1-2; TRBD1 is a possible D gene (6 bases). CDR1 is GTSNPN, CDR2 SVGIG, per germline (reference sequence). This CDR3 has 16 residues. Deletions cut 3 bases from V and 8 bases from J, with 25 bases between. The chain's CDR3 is CAWRFAGSGGAGGYTF. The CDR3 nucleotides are TGTGCCTGGAGGTTCGCTGGGTCTGGGGGCGCTGGGGGCTACACCTTC.

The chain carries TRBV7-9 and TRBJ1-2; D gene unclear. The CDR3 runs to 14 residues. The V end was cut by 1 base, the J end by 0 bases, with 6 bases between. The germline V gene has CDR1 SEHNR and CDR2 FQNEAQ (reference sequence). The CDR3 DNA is TGTGCCAGCAGCTTAGTGGGAGCTAACTATGGCTACACCTTC. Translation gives CASSLVGANYGYTF.

The CDR3 here is CASSTSGASYNEQFF. As DNA, the CDR3 is TGCGCCAGCAGCACTAGCGGGGCCTCCTACAATGAGCAGTTCTTC. This chain connects TRBV5-1 to TRBJ2-1, with 10 bases aligning to TRBD2. Trimming at V came to 4 bases and at J to 0 bases, leaving 1 base not matched to a gene. The CDR3 consists of 15 residues. Germline V gives CDR1 SGHRS, CDR2 YFSETQ.

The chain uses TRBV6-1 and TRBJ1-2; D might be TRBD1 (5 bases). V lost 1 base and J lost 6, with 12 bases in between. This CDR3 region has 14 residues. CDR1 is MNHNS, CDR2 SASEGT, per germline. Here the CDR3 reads CASSEEAGGNGYTF. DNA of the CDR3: TGTGCCAGCAGTGAAGAAGCGGGGGGAAATGGCTACACCTTC.

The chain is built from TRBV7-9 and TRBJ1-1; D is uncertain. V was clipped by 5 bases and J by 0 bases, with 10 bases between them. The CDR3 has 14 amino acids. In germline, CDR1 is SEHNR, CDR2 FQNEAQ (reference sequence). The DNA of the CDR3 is TGTGCCAGCAGCGAGTTTTTAGTGAACACTGAAGCTTTCTTT. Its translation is CASSEFLVNTEAFF.

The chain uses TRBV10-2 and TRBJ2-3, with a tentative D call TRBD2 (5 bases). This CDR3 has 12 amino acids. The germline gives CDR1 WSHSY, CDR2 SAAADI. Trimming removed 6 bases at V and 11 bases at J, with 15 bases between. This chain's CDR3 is CASSPAGILQYF. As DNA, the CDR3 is TGCGCCAGCAGCCCCGCCGGGATTTTGCAGTATTTT.

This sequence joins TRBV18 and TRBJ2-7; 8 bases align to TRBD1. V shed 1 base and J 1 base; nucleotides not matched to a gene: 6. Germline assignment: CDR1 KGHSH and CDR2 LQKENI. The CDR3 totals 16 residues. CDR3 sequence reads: CASSPRTGGSSYEQYF. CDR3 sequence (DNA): TGTGCCAGCTCACCACGTACAGGGGGATCTTCCTACGAGCAGTACTTC.

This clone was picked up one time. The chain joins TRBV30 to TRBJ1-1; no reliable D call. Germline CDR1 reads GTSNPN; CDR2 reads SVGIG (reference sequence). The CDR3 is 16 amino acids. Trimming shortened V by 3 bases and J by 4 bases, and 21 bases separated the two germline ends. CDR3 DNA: TGTGCCTGGAGCCGAGATGGAACGTTGGCTGGCACTGAAGCTTTCTTT. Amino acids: CAWSRDGTLAGTEAFF. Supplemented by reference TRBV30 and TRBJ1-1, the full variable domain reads SQTIHQWPATLVQPVGSPLSLECTVEGTSNPNLYWYRQAAGRGLQLLFYSVGIGQISSEVPQNLSASRPQDRQFILSSKKLLLSDSGFYLCAWSRDGTLAGTEAFFGQGTRLTVV.

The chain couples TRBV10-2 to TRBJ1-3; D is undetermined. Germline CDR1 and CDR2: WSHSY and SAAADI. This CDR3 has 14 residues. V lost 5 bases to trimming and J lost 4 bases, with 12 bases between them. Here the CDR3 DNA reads TGCGCCAGCAGTCGCCCGACGTCCGGAAACACCATATATTTT. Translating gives CASSRPTSGNTIYF.

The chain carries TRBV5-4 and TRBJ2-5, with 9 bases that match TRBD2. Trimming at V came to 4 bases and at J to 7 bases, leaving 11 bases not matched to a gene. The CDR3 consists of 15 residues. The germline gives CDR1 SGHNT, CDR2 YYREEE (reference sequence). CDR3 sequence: CASSPGTSSTGTQYF. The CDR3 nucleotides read TGTGCCAGCAGCCCCGGGACTAGCAGTACGGGGACCCAGTACTTC.

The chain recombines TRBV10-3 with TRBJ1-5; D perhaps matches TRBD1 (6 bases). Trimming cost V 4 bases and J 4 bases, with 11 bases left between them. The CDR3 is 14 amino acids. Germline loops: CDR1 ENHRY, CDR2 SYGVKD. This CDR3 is CAISVQGFNQPQHF. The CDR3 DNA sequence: TGTGCCATCAGTGTACAGGGATTTAATCAGCCCCAGCATTTT.

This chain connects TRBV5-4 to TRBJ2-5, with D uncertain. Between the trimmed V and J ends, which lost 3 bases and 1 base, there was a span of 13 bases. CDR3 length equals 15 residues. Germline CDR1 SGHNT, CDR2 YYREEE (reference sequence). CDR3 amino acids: CASSSYTTFQETQYF. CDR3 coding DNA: TGTGCCAGCAGCTCCTATACTACCTTCCAAGAGACCCAGTACTTC.

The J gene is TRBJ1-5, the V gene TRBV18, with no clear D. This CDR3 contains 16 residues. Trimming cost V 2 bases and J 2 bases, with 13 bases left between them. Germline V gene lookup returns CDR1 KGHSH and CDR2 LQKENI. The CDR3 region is CASSPFELKRNQPQHF. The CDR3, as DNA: TGTGCCAGCTCACCATTCGAATTGAAGCGCAATCAGCCCCAGCATTTT.

This CDR3 reads CASSFRTGPYSGNTIYF. For the CDR3, the DNA is TGTGCCAGCAGCTTCCGGACAGGCCCTTACTCTGGAAACACCATATATTTT. The genes are TRBV11-3 and TRBJ1-3, with TRBD1 identical over 7 bases. Trimming removed 3 bases from V and 0 bases from J; junction bases left unmatched: 8. CDR3 size: 17 residues. Per the germline V gene, CDR1 is SGHNT and CDR2 is YENEEA.

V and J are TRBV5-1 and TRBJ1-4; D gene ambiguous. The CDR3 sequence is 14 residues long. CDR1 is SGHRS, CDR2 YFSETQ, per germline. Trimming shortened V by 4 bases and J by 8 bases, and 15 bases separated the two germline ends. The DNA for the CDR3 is TGCGCCAGCAGCCGCTTGGCGGGGTCGGAAAAACTGTTTTTT. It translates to CASSRLAGSEKLFF.